This TCR beta chain was recovered during a study of blood T cell repertoires in COVID-19. Study overall: Whether acute or convalescent, the COVID-19 samples came from the United States, Italy and Spain.

Original data processing: Nucleated cell counts were estimated from reference gene primer amplification. Clones were sequenced by immunoSEQ multiplex PCR, and TCRdb holds only the in-frame ones, with some missing. V, J and clone size reflect that table, while D and trimming were determined from the DNA. The profile shows about 94,000 clones, roughly 84% of them singletons. CDR3 length equals 15 residues. From germline, CDR1 is LNHNV and CDR2 YYDKDF (reference sequence). After removal of 5 bases from V and 2 bases from J, the junction contained 7 bases not matched to a gene. The source material was peripheral blood. This receptor was obtained from an elderly woman with acute or convalescent COVID-19. This chain joins TRBV15 and TRBJ2-3; 7 positions match TRBD2. In nucleotides, the CDR3 is TGTGCCACCAGCCCGGGGGGTGGTTACACAGATACGCAGTATTTT. As protein: CATSPGGGYTDTQYF.